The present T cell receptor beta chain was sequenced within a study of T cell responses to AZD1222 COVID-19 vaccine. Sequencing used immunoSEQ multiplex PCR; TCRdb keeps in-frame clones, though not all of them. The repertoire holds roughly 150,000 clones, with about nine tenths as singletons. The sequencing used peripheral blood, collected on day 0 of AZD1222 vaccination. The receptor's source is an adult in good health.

DNA of the CDR3: TGCGCCAGCAGCACGGGAGGCGATACGCAGTATTTT. It yields the protein CASSTGGDTQYF. The rearrangement links TRBV5-1 to TRBJ2-3, with 7 bases lining up with TRBD2. This CDR3 has 12 residues. J lost 6 bases, V lost 4 bases, and 2 bases had no gene match. Germline values: CDR1 SGHRS, CDR2 YFSETQ. The complete variable domain, with remaining parts taken from reference TRBV5-1 and TRBJ2-3, reads KAGVTQTPRYLIKTRGQQVTLSCSPISGHRSVSWYQQTPGQGLQFLFEYFSETQRNKGNFPGRFSGRQFSNSRSEMNVSTLELGDSALYLCASSTGGDTQYFGPGTRLTVL.